What follows are 17 T cell receptor beta chains derived from one specimen sequenced in a study of T cells in Graves' hyperthyroidism and ophthalmopathy. RNA transcripts yielded amplified TCR beta CDR3 regions. The HTBI set primed first-round TCR CDR3 RT-PCR. TCRdb reprocessed the multiplex PCR reads via MiXCR and lists one record per CDR3 protein. The table lists about 350,000 distinct CDR3 sequences, approximately 15% of them singletons. Sequences were obtained from blood. These receptors all come from a woman aged 25 to 39 with Graves' hyperthyroidism.

V is TRBV6-4 and J is TRBJ1-2; 7 nucleotides align to TRBD1. V trimming: 6 bases; J trimming: 7 bases; junction bases outside the gene matches: 5. The germline V gene encodes CDR1 MRHNA and CDR2 SNTAGT. The CDR3 is 12 amino acids. The DNA of the CDR3 is TGTGCCAGCAGGGGGGACAGTTCTGGCTACACCTTC. It codes for CASRGDSSGYTF.

This clonotype was seen a handful of times. This chain uses TRBV5-1 with TRBJ1-1, with D perhaps TRBD1 (6 bases). CDR1 SGHRS and CDR2 YFSETQ come from the germline V gene. The CDR3 is 14 residues long. Trimming pared 5 bases from V and 1 base from J, leaving 12 bases between. CDR3 region: CASRGGEGNTEAFF. The CDR3 DNA follows: TGCGCCAGCAGAGGGGGAGAGGGGAACACTGAAGCTTTCTTT.

This clonotype was picked up many times. The V and J genes are TRBV18 and TRBJ2-7; 9 nucleotides line up with TRBD2. The CDR3 sequence is 17 residues long. CDR1 and CDR2 (germline): KGHSH, LQKENI. V gave up 0 bases and J gave up 0 bases; unmatched junction bases: 6. Written as DNA, the CDR3 is TGTGCCAGCTCACCACCGGGCAGCGGGAGGAGCTCCTACGAGCAGTACTTC. Protein product: CASSPPGSGRSSYEQYF.

The V call is TRBV20-1, the J call TRBJ2-7; D could derive from TRBD1 or TRBD2 (5 bases each). The CDR3 contains 12 residues. Germline lookup yields CDR1 DFQATT and CDR2 SNEGSKA (reference sequence). V dropped 3 bases and J dropped 4 bases, with 10 bases sitting between them. The CDR3 spells CSARSGPYEQYF. The CDR3 DNA reads TGCAGTGCTAGGTCGGGACCGTACGAGCAGTACTTC.

Only a few counts were recorded for this clonotype. The rearrangement uses TRBV6-6 and TRBJ2-1; D is tentatively TRBD1 or TRBD2 (6 bases each). There are 18 residues in the CDR3. Trimming pared 2 bases from V and 2 bases from J, leaving 19 bases between. Germline V gene lookup returns CDR1 MNHNY and CDR2 SVGAGI (reference sequence). The CDR3 DNA follows: TGTGCCAGCAGTTACGGGGTAGGGGGGAGAGCCGCCTACAATGAGCAGTTCTTC. Translated, it gives CASSYGVGGRAAYNEQFF.

Ten or more counts support this clonotype. The chain employs TRBV7-2 and TRBJ2-7, with D tentatively TRBD2 (6 bases). Trimming removed 4 bases at V and 5 bases at J, with 12 bases between. The CDR3 covers 13 residues. CDR1 and CDR2 (germline): SGHTA, FQGNSA. CDR3 loop: CASSSDYADEQYF. The CDR3 DNA sequence: TGTGCCAGCAGCTCGGACTATGCAGACGAGCAGTACTTC.

In its sample, this clonotype was seen a few times. V is TRBV7-2 and J is TRBJ2-3; no clear D gene. With 0 bases removed from V and 0 bases from J, the gap between germline ends came to 7 bases. The CDR3 has 15 residues. CDR1 is SGHTA and CDR2 is FQGNSA in the germline V gene. The CDR3 reads CASSLAFRSTDTQYF. The CDR3 region has the DNA TGTGCCAGCAGCTTAGCTTTCAGAAGCACAGATACGCAGTATTTT.

The genes are TRBV7-6 and TRBJ2-4; 7 bases agree with TRBD1. Looked up from germline, CDR1 is SGHVS and CDR2 is FNYEAQ. The V segment lost 4 bases and the J segment 3 bases; nucleotides outside the gene matches: 9. The CDR3 length is 16 residues. The CDR3 DNA reads TGTGCCAGCAGCTCAGGGGGTAACCAGTTCAAAAACATTCAGTACTTC. Encoded protein: CASSSGGNQFKNIQYF.

This clonotype was observed a few times. The chain employs TRBV6-2 or TRBV6-3 and TRBJ2-7; TRBD1 matches 7 bases. The CDR3 extends over 14 amino acids. The trim removed 8 bases at V and 2 bases at J, leaving 9 bases unmatched. Per germline, CDR1 MNHEY and CDR2 SVGEGT. CDR3 loop: CASSDGTEAYEQYF. Written as DNA, the CDR3 is TGTGCCAGCTCGGACGGGACAGAAGCCTACGAGCAGTACTTC.

This clonotype was detected ten times or more. The chain is built from TRBV7-3 and TRBJ1-2; possibly TRBD1 for D (5 bases). The CDR3 is made up of 13 amino acids. Trimming took off 5 bases at V and 5 bases at J, with 12 bases between the two ends. Per germline, CDR1 SGHTA and CDR2 FQGTGA. DNA of the CDR3: TGTGCCAGCAGCGATGGGGCTGGATATGGCTACACCTTC. Translating it yields CASSDGAGYGYTF.

This clonotype was recorded at least ten times. V and J are TRBV28 and TRBJ2-2; D possibly corresponds to TRBD1 (5 bases). Trimming left V 8 bases short and J 7 bases short, with 14 bases between. Per germline, CDR1 MDHEN and CDR2 SYDVKM. The CDR3 extends over 13 amino acids. DNA of the CDR3: TGTGCCAGCGGAGACAGTTTTCTCGGGGAGCTGTTTTTT. Residues: CASGDSFLGELFF.

This clonotype was seen only a few times. V is TRBV24-1 and J is TRBJ1-3; D gene uncertain. With 5 bases removed from V and 4 bases from J, the gap between germline ends came to 2 bases. The CDR3 is made up of 11 amino acids. Germline CDR1 and CDR2: KGHDR and SFDVKD. CDR3 DNA sequence: TGTGCCACCAGTGCCGGAAACACCATATATTTT. Translation: CATSAGNTIYF.

In this sample, this clonotype turned up a few times. The V and J genes are TRBV24-1 and TRBJ1-5; D call uncertain. Trimming pared 8 bases from V and 5 bases from J, leaving 0 bases between. CDR1 is KGHDR and CDR2 is SFDVKD in the germline V gene. The CDR3 is 9 residues long. As DNA, the CDR3 is TGTGCCACCAATCAGCCCCAGCATTTT. Translated: CATNQPQHF.

This clonotype was recorded at least ten times. The chain recombines TRBV2 with TRBJ1-5; TRBD1 agrees at 8 bases. CDR1 is SNHLY and CDR2 is FYNNEI in the germline V gene. V lost 3 bases, J lost 7 bases, and 11 bases stayed unmatched. The CDR3 contains 16 residues. CDR3 bases: TGTGCCAGCAGTGAGTTCAGGGGGCAGCTAGGACAGCCCCAGCATTTT. Residues: CASSEFRGQLGQPQHF.

This clonotype was picked up a small number of times. The chain carries TRBV11-2 and TRBJ2-3; D possibly corresponds to TRBD1 (6 bases). The CDR3 has 14 amino acids. Trimming removed 7 bases from V and 8 bases from J, with 19 bases in between. Looked up from germline, CDR1 is SGHAT and CDR2 is FQNNGV. In DNA, the CDR3 is TGTGCCAGCACCCTACGCGGACAGTACCGTACGCAGTATTTT. It codes for CASTLRGQYRTQYF.

This clonotype was seen once. The chain uses TRBV6-5 and TRBJ1-1; 7 bases agree with TRBD1. This CDR3 region has 14 residues. CDR1 MNHEY and CDR2 SVGAGI come from the germline V gene. J lost 7 bases, V lost 2 bases, and 7 bases had no gene match. The CDR3 loop is CASSYRDSQSEAFF. CDR3 sequence (DNA): TGTGCCAGCAGTTACCGGGACAGCCAAAGTGAAGCTTTCTTT.

J is TRBJ1-5 and V is TRBV30, with 10 bases matching TRBD1. V lost 4 bases and J lost 4; bases outside the gene matches: 4. The CDR3 sequence is 14 residues long. Germline assignment: CDR1 GTSNPN and CDR2 SVGIG (reference sequence). The chain's CDR3 is CAWTRQGANQPQHF. For the CDR3, the DNA is TGTGCCTGGACCAGACAGGGGGCGAATCAGCCCCAGCATTTT.